The entry below describes one T cell receptor (beta chain). Its antigen specificity is not known. A much larger clone lies one base from this, so it may be a read error. This sample stems from a study of T cell repertoires in cytomegalovirus infection (dated by TCRdb to about 2019). Regarding the study in general: Donor HLA type was relevant to the analysis, because carriage of CMV infection together with the matching HLA type was indicated by public TCR beta signatures. Beyond this particular receptor, the publication reports: Cumulative frequency of public TCR beta family members discriminated carriers of CMV infection plus the relevant HLA type in this cohort and an independent approximately 360-donor cohort. The ex vivo response was dominated by HLA-C-restricted CMV-specific TCR beta clonotypes, which also provided the single most frequent clonotype in two of eight donors.

From a lookup of the germline V gene, CDR1 and CDR2 are SGHVT and SQSDAQ. The CDR3 spans 16 residues, from the cysteine through the phenylalanine. Of the read, only the CDR3 DNA is kept; its 48 bases are in frame from base 1. The sample was run on an Illumina HiSeq 1500. TCRdb reanalyzed the raw reads on its own, using fastp at Q25 for trimming and MiXCR for clone calling, and kept in-frame beta chains. Each CDR3 protein appears once, grouped with its most common genes and DNA. The sample yields approximately 500,000 distinct CDR3 sequences; more than 15% were counted once. About 24% of the sample belongs to the ten largest clones.

The TCR originated in a human donor in good health (CMV status not recorded). Some clones in this sample may be carry-over from other donors' samples. The chain links TRBV7-4 with TRBJ1-1; TRBD1 matches 8 bases in the middle. Material: CD8+ T cells from PBMCs. The nucleotide sequence reads as follows: TGTGCCGGCAGCTCGTACAGGGGGGGAGCCAACACTGAAGCTTTCTTT. The resulting protein is CAGSSYRGGANTEAFF.